Listed here is a single T cell receptor beta chain. This CDR3 region has 16 residues. Germline CDR1 is ENHRY and CDR2 is SYGVKD. V trimming: 10 bases; J trimming: 5 bases; junction bases outside the gene matches: 18. This record belongs to a study of blood T cell repertoires in COVID-19. Method: immunoSEQ multiplex PCR; TCRdb's copy keeps in-frame clones and lacks some. In the table there are about 210,000 clones, roughly nine tenths of which are singletons. Sequenced sample: peripheral blood. The V gene is TRBV10-3, the J gene TRBJ1-2; 8 bases are shared with TRBD1. The sequence derives from a man aged 35 to 55 with acute or convalescent COVID-19. CDR3 in amino acids: CATAGQAITSRYGYTF. The DNA for the CDR3 is TGTGCCACCGCGGGACAGGCCATTACTTCGAGGTATGGCTACACCTTC.